This T cell receptor beta chain is drawn from a study of molecular identifiers for immune sequencing clone quantification. General study points: Because of identical TCR molecules sharing a barcode, sizes of highly expanded clones could be underestimated.

Previously described methods with listed TCR primers produced the bulk TCR libraries. TCRdb re-analysed the PCR reads in MiXCR, keeping a single row per CDR3 protein. The sample records around 300,000 distinct CDR3 sequences, roughly 24% being singletons. The CDR3 consists of 16 residues. V lost 5 bases, J lost 3 bases, and 21 bases lay in between. Germline CDR1 and CDR2: DFQATT and SNEGSKA (reference sequence). This clonotype was picked up many times. What it recognizes is unknown. Libraries of naive CD8 T cells were made from around 20,000 to 1,000,000 sorted cells. They used 10%, 30% or 50% RNA. Sorting was used to obtain naive CD8 T cells (CD8+CD4-CCR7+CD45RA+).

Sequencing was done on a sample of naive CD8+ T cells from blood, with Jurkat cell RNA spiked in. Subset described: FACS-sorted CD8+CD4-CCR7+CD45RA+ naive T cells. This receptor was taken from a human donor in good health. Some libraries in this study had Jurkat cell RNA spiked in. The chain carries TRBV20-1 and TRBJ2-3, with D tentatively TRBD2 (5 bases). In DNA, the CDR3 is TGCAGTGCTTATCCTAAGACTGACCCGGGGACAGATACGCAGTATTTT. Amino acids: CSAYPKTDPGTDTQYF.